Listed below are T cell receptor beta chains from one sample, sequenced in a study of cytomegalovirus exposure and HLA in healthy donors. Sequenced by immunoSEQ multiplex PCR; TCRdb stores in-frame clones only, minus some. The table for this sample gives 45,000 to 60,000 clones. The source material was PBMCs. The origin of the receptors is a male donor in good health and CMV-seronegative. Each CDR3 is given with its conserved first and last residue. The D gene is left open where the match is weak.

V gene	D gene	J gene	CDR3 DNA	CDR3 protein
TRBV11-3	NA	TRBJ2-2	TGTGCCAGCAGCTTCAAGGGGTATTACACCGGGGAGCTGTTTTTT	CASSFKGYYTGELFF
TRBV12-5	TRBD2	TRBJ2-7	TGTGCTAGTGGTTTGGGAGGGACTAGCAACGAGCAGTACTTC	CASGLGGTSNEQYF
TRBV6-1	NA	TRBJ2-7	TGTGCCAGCAGTGCCATCACCGGAGATAACTACGAGCAGTACTTC	CASSAITGDNYEQYF
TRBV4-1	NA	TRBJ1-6	TGCGCCAGCAGCCAAAGAGGAAGGCGCTCCTATAATTCACCCCTCCACTTT	CASSQRGRRSYNSPLHF
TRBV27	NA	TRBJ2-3	TGTGCCAGCAGGCCAACAGGGTCGGGGCAGTATTTT	CASRPTGSGQYF
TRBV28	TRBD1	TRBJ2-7	TGTGCCAGCAGTGAATGGACAGGAGCCTCCTACGAGCAGTACTTC	CASSEWTGASYEQYF
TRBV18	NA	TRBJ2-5	TGTGCCAGCTCACCACCCGGGAATAAAGAGACCCAGTACTTC	CASSPPGNKETQYF
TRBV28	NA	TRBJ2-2	TGTGCCAGCATTAAAACAGGCACCGGGGAGCTGTTTTTT	CASIKTGTGELFF
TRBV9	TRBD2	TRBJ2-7	TGTGCCAGCAGCGTAGGACTAGCGGGGGCCGTCTACGAGCAGTACTTC	CASSVGLAGAVYEQYF
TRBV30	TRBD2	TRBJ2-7	TGTGCCTCAGCGGGGAGGAACTACGAGCAGTACTTC	CASAGRNYEQYF
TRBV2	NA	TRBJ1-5	TGTGCCAGCAGTCCCGACAGCAACGGGCGTCAGCCCCAGCATTTT	CASSPDSNGRQPQHF
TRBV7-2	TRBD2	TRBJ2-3	TGTGCCAGCAGCTTACTCTTGCGGGGGGGCAGGGGTGAGACAGATACGCAGTATTTT	CASSLLLRGGRGETDTQYF
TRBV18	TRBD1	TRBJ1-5	TGTGCCAGCTCATCCGGACAGGCTAATCAGCCCCAGCATTTT	CASSSGQANQPQHF
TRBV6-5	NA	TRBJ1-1	TGTGCCAGCAGTACTCGACAGTTTGAAGCTTTCTTT	CASSTRQFEAFF
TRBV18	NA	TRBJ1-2	TGTGCCAGCTCACCACGCCGCGGGCGTGACTATGGCTACACCTTC	CASSPRRGRDYGYTF
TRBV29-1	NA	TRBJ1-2	TGCAGCGTTGAAGATGGTACAGCTAACTATGGCTACACCTTC	CSVEDGTANYGYTF
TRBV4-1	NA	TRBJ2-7	TGCGCCAGCAGCCAAGTCCCAGGGGCAGTTTACGAGCAGTACTTC	CASSQVPGAVYEQYF
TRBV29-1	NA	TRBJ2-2	TGCAGCGTTGAACCAGGCAACACCGGGGAGCTGTTTTTT	CSVEPGNTGELFF
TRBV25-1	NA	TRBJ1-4	TGTGCCAGCAGTGAAGGACAGATTGGTGAAAAACTGTTTTTT	CASSEGQIGEKLFF
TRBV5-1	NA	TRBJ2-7	TGCGCCAGCAGCGTTACAGGGAACGAGCAGTACTTC	CASSVTGNEQYF
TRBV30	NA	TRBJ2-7	TGTGCCTGGTCCAAGAGCGGTTACTACGAGCAGTACTTC	CAWSKSGYYEQYF
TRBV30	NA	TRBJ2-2	TGTGCCTGGAGTGTAAGTGCAGGGGCCAACACCGGGGAGCTGTTTTTT	CAWSVSAGANTGELFF
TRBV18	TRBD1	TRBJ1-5	TGTGCCAGCTCGGGGACAGGGGGTGATCAGCCCCAGCATTTT	CASSGTGGDQPQHF
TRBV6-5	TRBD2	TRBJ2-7	TGTGCCAGCAGTACCGGGGGGGGGCGCTCAAGCGAGCAGTACTTC	CASSTGGGRSSEQYF
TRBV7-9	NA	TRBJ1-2	TGTGCCAGCAGCTTATATCGAGCGGGGCGGACTAACTATGGCTACACCTTC	CASSLYRAGRTNYGYTF
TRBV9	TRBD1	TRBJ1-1	TGTGCCAGCAGCGAGGGGGCGGACACTGAAGCTTTCTTT	CASSEGADTEAFF
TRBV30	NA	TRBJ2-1	TGTGCCTGGAGTCAGGGAAATGAGCAGTTCTTC	CAWSQGNEQFF
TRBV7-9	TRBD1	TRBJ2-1	TGTGCCAGCAGCCTGGGACAGGGGGCACCTGAGCAGTTCTTC	CASSLGQGAPEQFF
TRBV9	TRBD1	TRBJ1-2	TGTGCCAGCAGCACCCGACGGGACAGGGGGCAAGGCTACACCTTC	CASSTRRDRGQGYTF
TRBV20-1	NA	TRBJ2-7	TGCAGTGCTAGTACAGGGCCCGAGCAGTACTTC	CSASTGPEQYF
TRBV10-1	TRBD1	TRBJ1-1	TGCGCCAGCTTAGGACAGGGGAGGTCTGAAGCTTTCTTT	CASLGQGRSEAFF
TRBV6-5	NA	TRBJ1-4	TGTGCCAGCAGTTACTCGAATTCGAGCCCTAGGGAAAAACTGTTTTTT	CASSYSNSSPREKLFF